These 8 T cell receptor beta chains share one sample of origin, sequenced in a study of OX40 agonist ivuxolimab in advanced cancers. The method was immunoSEQ multiplex PCR; TCRdb's version includes in-frame clones alone and lacks a portion of them. The data contain more than 100,000 clones, about 94% of them singletons. The sequenced sample was CD4+ or CD8+ T cells sorted from blood, obtained in a trial of the OX40 agonist ivuxolimab. Receptors were obtained from an adult with an advanced solid tumor such as melanoma, head and neck, liver or kidney cancer.

A single count supports this clone. The CDR3 region is CASSPKGVGNQPQHF. The CDR3, as DNA: TGTGCCAGCAGCCCAAAGGGGGTTGGCAATCAGCCCCAGCATTTT. The chain joins TRBV7-6 to TRBJ1-5; tentative D call: TRBD1 (6 bases). This CDR3 comprises 15 residues. V gave up 5 bases and J gave up 2 bases, with 13 bases separating them. Germline V lookup: CDR1 SGHVS, CDR2 FNYEAQ. Looking up the rest from reference TRBV7-6 and TRBJ1-5 gives the full variable domain: GAGVSQSPRYKVTKRGQDVALRCDPISGHVSLYWYRQALGQGPEFLTYFNYEAQQDKSGLPNDRFSAERPEGSISTLTIQRTEQRDSAMYRCASSPKGVGNQPQHFGDGTRLSIL.

The rearrangement links TRBV9 to TRBJ1-6; the D gene is possibly TRBD1 (5 bases). The CDR3 runs to 15 residues. The germline V and J ends were trimmed by 4 bases and 7 bases, with 15 bases remaining between them. Germline CDR1 is SGDLS and CDR2 is YYNGEE. This CDR3 is CASSPKGNGNSPLHF. The CDR3 nucleotides read TGTGCCAGCAGCCCAAAGGGGAATGGCAATTCACCCCTCCACTTT. Using reference TRBV9 and TRBJ1-6 for the parts outside the CDR3, the full variable domain is DSGVTQTPKHLITATGQRVTLRCSPRSGDLSVYWYQQSLDQGLQFLIQYYNGEERAKGNILERFSAQQFPDLHSELNLSSLELGDSALYFCASSPKGNGNSPLHFGNGTRLTVT.

The V call is TRBV5-1, the J call TRBJ2-5, with 10 bases fitting TRBD2. Looked up from germline, CDR1 is SGHRS and CDR2 is YFSETQ. The CDR3 has 14 residues. Germline trimming cut 2 bases from V and 5 bases from J; bases unmatched to any gene: 3. CDR3 sequence: CASSLAGGRETQYF. CDR3 DNA: TGCGCCAGCAGCTTAGCGGGGGGGCGGGAGACCCAGTACTTC.

This chain links TRBV25-1 with TRBJ2-6; D is undetermined. V lost 7 bases, J lost 3 bases, and 4 bases lay in between. The CDR3 consists of 12 residues. Germline values: CDR1 MGHDK, CDR2 SYGVNS. CDR3 in amino acids: CASIGGANVLTF. As DNA, the CDR3 is TGTGCCAGCATTGGTGGGGCCAACGTCCTGACTTTC. The whole variable domain, filled in from reference TRBV25-1 and TRBJ2-6, reads EADIYQTPRYLVIGTGKKITLECSQTMGHDKMYWYQQDPGMELHLIHYSYGVNSTEKGDLSSESTVSRIRTEHFPLTLESARPSHTSQYLCASIGGANVLTFGAGSRLTVL.

The chain recombines TRBV6-5 with TRBJ1-4; D is unclear. The CDR3 is 14 residues long. V was pared by 4 bases and J by 5 bases, with 11 bases between. Germline values: CDR1 MNHEY, CDR2 SVGAGI. CDR3 nucleotides: TGTGCCAGCAGTTGGACCGGAAGGAATGAAAAACTGTTTTTT. It is translated as CASSWTGRNEKLFF.

The V gene is TRBV18, the J gene TRBJ1-1; weak D call: TRBD1 (6 bases). Germline loops: CDR1 KGHSH, CDR2 LQKENI. V was pared by 8 bases and J by 1 base, with 11 bases between. CDR3 size: 13 residues. The CDR3 nucleotides are TGTGCCAGCCAACAGGGAAGGAACACTGAAGCTTTCTTT. Translation gives CASQQGRNTEAFF.

V and J are TRBV5-6 and TRBJ2-5; tentatively, D is TRBD1 (6 bases). Germline CDR1 SGHDT, CDR2 YYEEEE. Trimming took 2 bases from V and 1 from J, leaving 15 bases between them. The length of the CDR3 is 16 residues. CDR3 protein: CASSFAGESLQETQYF. DNA of the CDR3: TGTGCCAGCAGCTTTGCAGGGGAGTCGCTCCAAGAGACCCAGTACTTC.

V usage is TRBV9 and J usage is TRBJ1-5; TRBD1 matches at 11 bases. V lost 4 bases to trimming and J lost 4 bases; unmatched junction nucleotides: 7. Germline assignment: CDR1 SGDLS and CDR2 YYNGEE. The CDR3 extends over 16 amino acids. The CDR3: CASSPGGDRGNQPQHF. CDR3 nucleotide sequence: TGTGCCAGCAGCCCCGGGGGGGACAGGGGGAATCAGCCCCAGCATTTT.